This T cell receptor (beta chain) was recorded in a study of naive and memory T cell subsets. This CDR3 comprises 15 residues. Trimming shortened V by 5 bases and J by 6 bases, and 19 bases separated the two germline ends. The germline CDR1 and CDR2 sequences are MDHEN and SYDVKM. An oligonucleotide containing a UMI was ligated to the 3' end of TCR cDNA. Input was about 1 to 1,100 ng of DNase-treated total RNA without cell sorting. There are a few counts of this clonotype. Ligated cDNA underwent four rounds of PCR with nested alpha and beta constant region primers and SP2. Reverse transcription of blood and skin TCR RNA was primed at alpha and beta constant regions. TCRdb reprocessed the 5' RACE reads with MiXCR, giving one entry per CDR3 protein. The table lists tens of thousands of distinct CDR3 sequences, 7.2% of them singletons.

This receptor was obtained from a male donor in good health. The chain links TRBV28 to TRBJ1-1; tentative D call: TRBD1 (6 bases). CDR3 in DNA: TGTGCCAGCAGTCTGCTGAGGGGGGTCGGATCTGAAGCTTTCTTT. Translating gives CASSLLRGVGSEAFF.